The T cell receptor beta chain under discussion was sequenced for a study of shared clonotypes between healthy human individuals. Study-wide results and limits: On the whole, naive subsets had larger estimated richness than memory subsets had.

Trimming pared 11 bases from V and 0 bases from J, leaving 14 bases between. The CDR3 covers 14 residues. CDR1 and CDR2 from the germline V gene are SEHNR and FQNEAQ (reference sequence). Method: immunoSEQ multiplex PCR; TCRdb's copy keeps in-frame clones and lacks some. The table shows about 340,000 clones, with 70% to 75% occurring only once. Turning to this clone: The antigen is undetermined.

The TCR comes from a man in his thirties or forties in good health. This chain uses TRBV7-9 with TRBJ2-1; D may be TRBD1 or TRBD2 (5 bases each). Sequenced sample: memory CD4+ T cells sorted from blood. This sample's subset: CD45RA-negative fraction. Here the CDR3 reads CAQPEGLSYNEQFF. CDR3 coding DNA: TGTGCCCAACCCGAGGGGCTCTCCTACAATGAGCAGTTCTTC.